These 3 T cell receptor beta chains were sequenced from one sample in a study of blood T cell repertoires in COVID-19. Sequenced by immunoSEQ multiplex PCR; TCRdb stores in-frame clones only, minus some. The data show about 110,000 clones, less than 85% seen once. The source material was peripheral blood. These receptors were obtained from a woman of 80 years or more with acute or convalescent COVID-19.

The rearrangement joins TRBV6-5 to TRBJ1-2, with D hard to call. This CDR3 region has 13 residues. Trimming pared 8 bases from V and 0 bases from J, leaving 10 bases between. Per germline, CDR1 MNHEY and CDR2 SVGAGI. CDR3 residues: CASRLSANYGYTF. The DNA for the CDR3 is TGTGCCAGCCGACTCTCAGCTAACTATGGCTACACCTTC.

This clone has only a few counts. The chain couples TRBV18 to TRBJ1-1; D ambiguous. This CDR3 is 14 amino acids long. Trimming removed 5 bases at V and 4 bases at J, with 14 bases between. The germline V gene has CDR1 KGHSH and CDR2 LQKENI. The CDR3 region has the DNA TGTGCCAGCTCAACGGGTCGGTCGGGCACTGAAGCTTTCTTT. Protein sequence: CASSTGRSGTEAFF.

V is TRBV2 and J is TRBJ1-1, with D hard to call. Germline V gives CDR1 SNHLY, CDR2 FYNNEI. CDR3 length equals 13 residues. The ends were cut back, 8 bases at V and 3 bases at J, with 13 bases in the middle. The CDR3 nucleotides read TGTGCCAGCCAGTTGGTGGCCGACACTGAAGCTTTCTTT. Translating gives CASQLVADTEAFF. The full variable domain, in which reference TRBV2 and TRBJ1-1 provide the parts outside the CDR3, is EPEVTQTPSHQVTQMGQEVILRCVPISNHLYFYWYRQILGQKVEFLVSFYNNEISEKSEIFDDQFSVERPDGSNFTLKIRSTKLEDSAMYFCASQLVADTEAFFGQGTRLTVV.